The 12 T cell receptor beta chains in this list originate from one sample, sequenced in a study of shared clonotypes between healthy human individuals (dated by TCRdb to 2020 to 2022). For the CD8 naive samples, CD45RO-negative cells were positively selected for CCR7, yielding a CD45RA+CCR7+ population from which TemRA cells were excluded. Receptor amplification or capture employed the immunoSEQ multiplex PCR assay. As stored in TCRdb, this immuneACCESS dataset retains in-frame rearrangements with V and J assigned. A fraction of the clones does not appear; measured against another copy, unresolved V genes explain less than half of the discrepancy, and the remainder lacks a known reason. The sample table holds around 650,000 clones, of which approximately 96% were seen once. The ten most abundant clones make up roughly 0.1% of the sample. Sequencing input: naive CD8+ T cells sorted from blood. The cell subset or site label, read with the paper, signifies: CD45RA+CCR7+. Receptors originate from a woman aged 25 to 39 in good health.

The rearrangement links TRBV6-5 to TRBJ1-1, with 9 bases lining up with TRBD1. The CDR3 is 14 residues long. Germline V gene lookup returns CDR1 MNHEY and CDR2 SVGAGI. The V and J ends lost 5 bases and 5 bases, in that order; junction bases with no gene match: 6. The CDR3 nucleotides read TGTGCCAGCAGTGCATGGACAGGGGTTACTGAAGCTTTCTTT. Its protein product is CASSAWTGVTEAFF.

This chain connects TRBV30 to TRBJ2-3; 7 positions match TRBD2. CDR1 GTSNPN and CDR2 SVGIG come from the germline V gene (reference sequence). The CDR3 totals 15 residues. The V gene end was trimmed by 5 bases and the J gene end by 0 bases; junction bases not matched to a gene: 8. The CDR3 region is CAWGGISGSTDTQYF. The CDR3 DNA reads as TGTGCCTGGGGCGGGATTAGCGGGAGCACAGATACGCAGTATTTT.

The genes are TRBV28 and TRBJ1-5; 8 nucleotides match TRBD1. Germline loops: CDR1 MDHEN, CDR2 SYDVKM. The ends lost 4 bases at V and 5 bases at J; junction bases unmatched: 7. The CDR3 contains 15 residues. CDR3 sequence: CASSSHMTGDQPQHF. The CDR3 DNA is TGTGCCAGCAGTTCACACATGACAGGGGATCAGCCCCAGCATTTT.

In nucleotides, the CDR3 is TGTGCCAGCAGTGCCGGTTTCGGGGGCGACTACAATGAGCAGTTCTTC. This sequence encodes CASSAGFGGDYNEQFF. The chain joins TRBV6-1 to TRBJ2-1; D tentatively fits TRBD1 or TRBD2 (6 bases each). This CDR3 has 16 residues. V lost 4 bases and J lost 3, with 16 bases in between. Germline V gene data show CDR1 as MNHNS and CDR2 as SASEGT.

This chain connects TRBV28 to TRBJ2-3; D remains ambiguous. Trimming took 8 bases from V and 4 from J, leaving 19 bases between them. CDR1 and CDR2 from the germline V gene are MDHEN and SYDVKM. The CDR3 runs to 15 residues. The CDR3 here is CASCIALLGSDTQYF. Here the CDR3 DNA reads TGTGCCAGCTGTATTGCCCTACTTGGGTCAGATACGCAGTATTTT.

This rearrangement joins TRBV5-6 to TRBJ2-7, with TRBD1 identical over 11 bases. CDR1 is SGHDT, CDR2 YYEEEE, per germline. CDR3 length equals 14 residues. J was trimmed by 2 bases and V by 4 bases; bases with no gene match: 2. CDR3 sequence: CASSAGQGAYEQYF. CDR3 DNA: TGTGCCAGCAGCGCGGGACAGGGGGCCTACGAGCAGTACTTC. Using reference TRBV5-6 and TRBJ2-7 for the parts outside the CDR3, the full variable domain is DAGVTQSPTHLIKTRGQQVTLRCSPKSGHDTVSWYQQALGQGPQFIFQYYEEEERQRGNFPDRFSGHQFPNYSSELNVNALLLGDSALYLCASSAGQGAYEQYFGPGTRLTVT.

CDR3 amino acids: CASSLGRDSRGNNEQFF. Written as DNA, the CDR3 is TGCGCCAGCAGCCTTGGGAGAGATTCCCGGGGCAACAATGAGCAGTTCTTC. The chain carries TRBV5-1 and TRBJ2-1, with D perhaps matching TRBD1 or TRBD2 (5 bases each). Deletions cut 4 bases from V and 5 bases from J, with 22 bases between. The CDR3 extends over 17 amino acids. From germline, CDR1 is SGHRS and CDR2 YFSETQ.

For the CDR3, the DNA is TGTGCCAGCAGTATATCGTGGACAGGGGACCACGAGCAGTACTTC. This encodes CASSISWTGDHEQYF. The rearrangement uses TRBV28 and TRBJ2-7, with 9 nucleotides matching TRBD1. Germline CDR1 and CDR2: MDHEN and SYDVKM. The CDR3 contains 15 residues. Trimming cost V 5 bases and J 5 bases; bases outside gene matches: 10.

The V call is TRBV7-9, the J call TRBJ2-7, with D unclear. This CDR3 has 13 residues. Germline V gene lookup returns CDR1 SEHNR and CDR2 FQNEAQ (reference sequence). The V and J ends lost 7 bases and 4 bases respectively, with 14 bases between them. The CDR3 here is CASTPLRSYEQYF. DNA of the CDR3: TGTGCCAGCACCCCGTTGAGGAGTTACGAGCAGTACTTC.

The genes are TRBV4-1 and TRBJ2-7, with 7 bases matching TRBD1. Germline lookup yields CDR1 MGHRA and CDR2 YSYEKL. This CDR3 has 14 amino acids. The V and J ends lost 0 bases and 5 bases, in that order; junction bases with no gene match: 4. CDR3 coding DNA: TGCGCCAGCAGCCAAGAACCGACAGGGAACGAGCAGTACTTC. The encoded protein is CASSQEPTGNEQYF.

CDR3 residues: CASSLFAGFNTEAFF. The CDR3 DNA sequence: TGTGCCAGCAGTTTATTTGCAGGCTTTAACACTGAAGCTTTCTTT. This chain links TRBV28 with TRBJ1-1; D call uncertain. The CDR3 has 15 residues. V was cut by 1 base and J by 2 bases, with 11 bases left in between. Germline V gene lookup returns CDR1 MDHEN and CDR2 SYDVKM.

The table lists this clone with a count of one. The chain links TRBV7-9 to TRBJ2-7; 11 nucleotides align to TRBD1. The CDR3 has 15 residues. Looked up from germline, CDR1 is SEHNR and CDR2 is FQNEAQ (reference sequence). Trimming removed 8 bases from V and 2 bases from J; junction bases left unmatched: 8. The CDR3 bases are TGTGCCAGCCGAAACGGGGGACAGGGGGCCTACGAGCAGTACTTC. Amino acids: CASRNGGQGAYEQYF. The full variable domain, in which reference TRBV7-9 and TRBJ2-7 provide the parts outside the CDR3, is DTGVSQNPRHKITKRGQNVTFRCDPISEHNRLYWYRQTLGQGPEFLTYFQNEAQLEKSRLLSDRFSAERPKGSFSTLEIQRTEQGDSAMYLCASRNGGQGAYEQYFGPGTRLTVT.